This TCR beta chain was observed in a study of T cell changes during pregnancy in multiple sclerosis. The repertoire was sequenced with immunoSEQ multiplex PCR; TCRdb's copy has only in-frame clones and lacks some. This table holds 55,000 to 65,000 clones, approximately 93% found once. J was trimmed by 7 bases and V by 4 bases; bases with no gene match: 6. In germline, CDR1 is SGHTA, CDR2 FQGNSA. The CDR3 runs 14 residues. This receptor was obtained from a female donor with multiple sclerosis, enrolled in a pregnancy study. Specimen: peripheral blood, collected after pregnancy. V and J are TRBV7-2 and TRBJ1-4; 7 bases map to TRBD1. In DNA, the CDR3 is TGTGCCAGCAGCTCTACAGGGGCATTTGAAAAACTGTTTTTT. It translates to CASSSTGAFEKLFF.